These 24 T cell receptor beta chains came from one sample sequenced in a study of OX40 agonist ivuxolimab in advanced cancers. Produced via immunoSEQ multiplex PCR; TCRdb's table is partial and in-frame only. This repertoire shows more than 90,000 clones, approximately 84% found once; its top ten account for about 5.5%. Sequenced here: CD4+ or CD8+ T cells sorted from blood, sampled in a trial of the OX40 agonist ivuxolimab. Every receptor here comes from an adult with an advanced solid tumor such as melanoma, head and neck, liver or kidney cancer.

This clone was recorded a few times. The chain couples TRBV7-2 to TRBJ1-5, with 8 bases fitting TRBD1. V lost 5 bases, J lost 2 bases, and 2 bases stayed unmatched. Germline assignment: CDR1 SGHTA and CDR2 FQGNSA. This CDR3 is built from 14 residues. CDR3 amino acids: CASSATGGNQPQHF. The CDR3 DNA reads TGTGCCAGCAGCGCGACAGGGGGCAATCAGCCCCAGCATTTT.

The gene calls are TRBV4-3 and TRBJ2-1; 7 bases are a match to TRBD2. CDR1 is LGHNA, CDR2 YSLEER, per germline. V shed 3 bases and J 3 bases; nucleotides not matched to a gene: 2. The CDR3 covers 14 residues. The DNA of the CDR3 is TGCGCCAGCAGCCACGGACTAGTCTACAATGAGCAGTTCTTC. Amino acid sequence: CASSHGLVYNEQFF.

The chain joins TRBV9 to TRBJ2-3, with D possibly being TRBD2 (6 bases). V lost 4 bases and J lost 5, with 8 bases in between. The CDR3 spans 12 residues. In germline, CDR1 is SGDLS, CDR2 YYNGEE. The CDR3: CASSLGGDTQYF. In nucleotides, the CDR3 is TGTGCCAGCAGCTTGGGGGGAGATACGCAGTATTTT.

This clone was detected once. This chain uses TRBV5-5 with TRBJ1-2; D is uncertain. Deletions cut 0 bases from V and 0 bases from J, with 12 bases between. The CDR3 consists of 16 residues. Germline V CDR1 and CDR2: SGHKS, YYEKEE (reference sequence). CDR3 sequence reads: CASSLAPRPANYGYTF. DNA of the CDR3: TGTGCCAGCAGCTTGGCCCCTAGGCCTGCTAACTATGGCTACACCTTC. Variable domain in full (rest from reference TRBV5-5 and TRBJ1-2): DAGVTQSPTHLIKTRGQQVTLRCSPISGHKSVSWYQQVLGQGPQFIFQYYEKEERGRGNFPDRFSARQFPNYSSELNVNALLLGDSALYLCASSLAPRPANYGYTFGSGTRLTVV.

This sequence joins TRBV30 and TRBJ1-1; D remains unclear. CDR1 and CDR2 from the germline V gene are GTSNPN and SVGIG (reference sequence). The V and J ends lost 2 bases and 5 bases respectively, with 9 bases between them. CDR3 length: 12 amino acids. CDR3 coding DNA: TGTGCCTGGAGTCCGGGTGGTACTGAAGCTTTCTTT. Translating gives CAWSPGGTEAFF.

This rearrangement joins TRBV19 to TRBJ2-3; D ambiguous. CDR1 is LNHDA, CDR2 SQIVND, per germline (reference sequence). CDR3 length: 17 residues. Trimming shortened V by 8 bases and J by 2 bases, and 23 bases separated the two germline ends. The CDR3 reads CASDLRRTLTPTDTQYF. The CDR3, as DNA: TGTGCCAGTGACCTTCGACGGACCCTTACCCCCACAGATACGCAGTATTTT.

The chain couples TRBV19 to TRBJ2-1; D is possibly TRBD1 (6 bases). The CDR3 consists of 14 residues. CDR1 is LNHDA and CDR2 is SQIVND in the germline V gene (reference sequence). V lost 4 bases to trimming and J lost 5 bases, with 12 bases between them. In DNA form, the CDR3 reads TGTGCCAGTAGTAGTGGGGGCACCGACAATGAGCAGTTCTTC. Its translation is CASSSGGTDNEQFF.

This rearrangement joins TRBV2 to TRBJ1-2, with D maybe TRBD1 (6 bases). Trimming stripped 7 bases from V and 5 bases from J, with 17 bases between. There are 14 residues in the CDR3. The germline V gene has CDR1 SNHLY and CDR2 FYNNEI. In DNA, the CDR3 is TGTGCCAGCAATTCGGGACAACGCCATTATGGCTACACCTTC. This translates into CASNSGQRHYGYTF.

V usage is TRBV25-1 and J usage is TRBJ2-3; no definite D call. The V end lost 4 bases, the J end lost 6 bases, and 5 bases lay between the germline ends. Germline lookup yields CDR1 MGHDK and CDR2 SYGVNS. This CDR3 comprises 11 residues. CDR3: CASSVGDTQYF. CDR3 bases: TGTGCCAGCAGTGTGGGGGATACGCAGTATTTT.

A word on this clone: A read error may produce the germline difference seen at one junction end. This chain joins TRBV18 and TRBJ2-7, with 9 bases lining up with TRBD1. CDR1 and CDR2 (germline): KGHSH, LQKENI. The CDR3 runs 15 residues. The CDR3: CASPPGDRVSYEQYF. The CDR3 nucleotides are TGTGCCAGCCCACCGGGGGACAGGGTAAGCTACGAGCAGTACTTC. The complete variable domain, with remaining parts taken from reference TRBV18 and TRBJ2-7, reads NAGVMQNPRHLVRRRGQEARLRCSPMKGHSHVYWYRQLPEEGLKFMVYLQKENIIDESGMPKERFSAEFPKEGPSILRIQQVVRGDSAAYFCASPPGDRVSYEQYFGPGTRLTVT.

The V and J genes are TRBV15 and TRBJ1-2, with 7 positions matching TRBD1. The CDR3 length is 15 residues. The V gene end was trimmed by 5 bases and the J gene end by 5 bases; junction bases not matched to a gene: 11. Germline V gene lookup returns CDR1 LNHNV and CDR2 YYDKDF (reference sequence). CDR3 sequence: CATSGSDRAKYGYTF. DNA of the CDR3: TGTGCCACCAGCGGCTCTGACAGGGCGAAGTATGGCTACACCTTC.

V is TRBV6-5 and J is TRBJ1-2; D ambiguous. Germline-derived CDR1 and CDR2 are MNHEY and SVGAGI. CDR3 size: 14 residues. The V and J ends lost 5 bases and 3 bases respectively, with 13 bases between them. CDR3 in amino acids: CASSNGRLDYGYTF. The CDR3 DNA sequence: TGTGCCAGCAGTAACGGACGGCTTGACTATGGCTACACCTTC.

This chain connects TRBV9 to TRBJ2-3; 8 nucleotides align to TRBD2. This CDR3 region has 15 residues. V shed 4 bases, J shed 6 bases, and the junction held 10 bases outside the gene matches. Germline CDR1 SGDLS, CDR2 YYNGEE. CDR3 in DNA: TGTGCCAGCAGCCGAACGGGGGGGTTGGCTGATACGCAGTATTTT. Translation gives CASSRTGGLADTQYF.

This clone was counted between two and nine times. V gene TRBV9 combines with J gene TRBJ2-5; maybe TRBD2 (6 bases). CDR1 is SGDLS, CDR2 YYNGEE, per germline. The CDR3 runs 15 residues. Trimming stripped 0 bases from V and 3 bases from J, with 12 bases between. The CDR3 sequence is CASSVASGPKETQYF. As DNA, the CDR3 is TGTGCCAGCAGCGTAGCCAGCGGGCCTAAAGAGACCCAGTACTTC.

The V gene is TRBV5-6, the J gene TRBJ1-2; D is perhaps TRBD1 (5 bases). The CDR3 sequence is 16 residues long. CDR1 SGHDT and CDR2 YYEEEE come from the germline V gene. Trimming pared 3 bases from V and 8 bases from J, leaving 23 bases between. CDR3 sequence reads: CASSSLGLQGSNGYTF. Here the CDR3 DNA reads TGTGCCAGCAGCTCCCTCGGGCTTCAGGGAAGTAACGGCTACACCTTC.

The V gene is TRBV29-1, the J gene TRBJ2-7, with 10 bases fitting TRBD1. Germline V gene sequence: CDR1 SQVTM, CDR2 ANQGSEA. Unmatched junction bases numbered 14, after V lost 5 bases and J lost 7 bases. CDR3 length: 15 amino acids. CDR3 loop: CSVRESGTGAREQYF. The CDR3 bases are TGCAGCGTTCGGGAGAGCGGGACAGGGGCTCGGGAGCAGTACTTC.

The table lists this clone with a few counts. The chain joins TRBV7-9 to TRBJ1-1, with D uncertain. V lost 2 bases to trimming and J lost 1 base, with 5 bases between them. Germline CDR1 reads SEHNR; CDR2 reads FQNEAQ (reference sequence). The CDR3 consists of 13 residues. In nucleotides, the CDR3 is TGTGCCAGCAGCTTAAGACAGAACACTGAAGCTTTCTTT. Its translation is CASSLRQNTEAFF.

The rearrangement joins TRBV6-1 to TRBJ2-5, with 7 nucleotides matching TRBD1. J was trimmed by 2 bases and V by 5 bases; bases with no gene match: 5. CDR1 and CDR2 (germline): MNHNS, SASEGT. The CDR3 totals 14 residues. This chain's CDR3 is CASSSQGVQETQYF. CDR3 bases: TGTGCCAGCAGTTCCCAGGGGGTACAAGAGACCCAGTACTTC.

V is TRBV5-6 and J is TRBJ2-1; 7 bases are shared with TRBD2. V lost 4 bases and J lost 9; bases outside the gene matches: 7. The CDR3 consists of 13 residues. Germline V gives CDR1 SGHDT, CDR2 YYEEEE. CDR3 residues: CASSLTSDSEQFF. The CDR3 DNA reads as TGTGCCAGCAGCCTTACTAGCGACTCTGAGCAGTTCTTC.

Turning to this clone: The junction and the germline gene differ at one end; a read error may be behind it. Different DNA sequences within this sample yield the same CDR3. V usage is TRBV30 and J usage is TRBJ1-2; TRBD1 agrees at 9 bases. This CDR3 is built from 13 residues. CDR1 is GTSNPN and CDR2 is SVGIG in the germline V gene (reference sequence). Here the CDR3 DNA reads TGTGCCTTAGGACAGGGGTCCAACTATGGCTACACCTTT. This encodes CALGQGSNYGYTF. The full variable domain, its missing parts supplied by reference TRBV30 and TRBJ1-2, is SQTIHQWPATLVQPVGSPLSLECTVEGTSNPNLYWYRQAAGRGLQLLFYSVGIGQISSEVPQNLSASRPQDRQFILSSKKLLLSDSGFYLCALGQGSNYGYTFGSGTRLTVV.

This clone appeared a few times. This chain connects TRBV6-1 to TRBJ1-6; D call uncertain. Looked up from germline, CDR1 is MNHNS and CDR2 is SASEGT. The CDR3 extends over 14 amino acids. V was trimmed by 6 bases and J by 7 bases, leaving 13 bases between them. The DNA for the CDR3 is TGTGCCAGCAGCCCCTCCGGCTGGAATTCACCCCTCCACTTT. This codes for CASSPSGWNSPLHF.

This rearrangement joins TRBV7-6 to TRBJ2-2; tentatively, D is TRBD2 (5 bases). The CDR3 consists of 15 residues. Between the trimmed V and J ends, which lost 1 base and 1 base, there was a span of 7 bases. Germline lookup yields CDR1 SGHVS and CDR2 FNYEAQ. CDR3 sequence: CASSLVAQNTGELFF. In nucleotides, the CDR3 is TGTGCCAGCAGCTTAGTAGCGCAGAACACCGGGGAGCTGTTTTTT.

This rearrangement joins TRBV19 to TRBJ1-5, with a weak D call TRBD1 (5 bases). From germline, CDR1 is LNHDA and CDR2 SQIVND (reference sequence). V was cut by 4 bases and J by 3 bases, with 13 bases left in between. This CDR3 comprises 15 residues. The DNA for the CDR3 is TGTGCCAGTAGTACCGGGACCGCCACCAATCAGCCCCAGCATTTT. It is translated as CASSTGTATNQPQHF.

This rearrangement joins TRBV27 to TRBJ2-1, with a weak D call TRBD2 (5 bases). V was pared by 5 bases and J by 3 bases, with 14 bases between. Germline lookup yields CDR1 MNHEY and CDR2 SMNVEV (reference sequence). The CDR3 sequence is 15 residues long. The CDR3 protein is CASSPVSGIYNEQFF. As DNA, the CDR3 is TGTGCCAGCAGTCCCGTTTCGGGGATCTACAATGAGCAGTTCTTC.